Included here is one T cell receptor (beta chain) sequence, with context. Trimming removed 3 bases at V and 2 bases at J, with 11 bases between. Germline CDR1 and CDR2: LNHDA and SQIVND (reference sequence). The CDR3 length is 15 residues. The data derive from a study of glioma-infiltrating T cells after dendritic cell vaccination. Study details: Patients had newly diagnosed or recurrent glioblastoma and received dendritic cell vaccines. The vaccine used monocyte-derived dendritic cells pulsed overnight with autologous tumor lysate.

Primers: 60 V beta forward and 13 J beta reverse. Produced via immunoSEQ multiplex PCR; TCRdb's table is partial and in-frame only. The sample has roughly 100,000 clones, about 84% seen once. The genes are TRBV19 and TRBJ1-3, with D perhaps matching TRBD1 (5 bases). The source is a human donor with glioblastoma. The source material was blood, sampled before dendritic cell vaccination. The CDR3 sequence: CASSMSGNPGNTIYF. The CDR3 nucleotides read TGTGCCAGTAGTATGTCAGGGAACCCTGGAAACACCATATATTTT.